This TCR beta chain originates from a study of tumor-infiltrating lymphocytes in primary liver carcinoma. Study context: Subjects presented with primary liver carcinoma managed by surgical resection.

This CDR3 contains 11 residues. Germline values: CDR1 GTSNPN, CDR2 SVGIG (reference sequence). Trimming took 7 bases from V and 4 from J, leaving 8 bases between them. The source of the blood RNA was unsorted whole blood, and germline DNA was extracted as well. In its sample, this clonotype was seen many times. Reverse transcription of roughly 480 ng total RNA with a constant-region primer produced TCR beta cDNA. Three nested multiplex PCR rounds of slightly modified ARM-PCR generated TCR beta libraries. Researchers ran the first two PCR rounds for roughly 10 cycles each with TRBV1-TRBV30 forward primers and a C-beta reverse primer. TCRdb re-called the multiplex PCR reads through MiXCR, storing one row per CDR3 protein. This sample has 300,000 to 400,000 distinct CDR3 sequences, with 65% found just once.

The rearrangement uses TRBV30 and TRBJ2-1, with D unresolved. The receptor was isolated from a man aged 35 to 55 with primary liver carcinoma and hepatitis B virus infection. The sample taken for sequencing was peripheral blood. CDR3 region: CALKWYNEQFF. DNA for the CDR3: TGTGCCTTAAAGTGGTACAATGAGCAGTTCTTC.